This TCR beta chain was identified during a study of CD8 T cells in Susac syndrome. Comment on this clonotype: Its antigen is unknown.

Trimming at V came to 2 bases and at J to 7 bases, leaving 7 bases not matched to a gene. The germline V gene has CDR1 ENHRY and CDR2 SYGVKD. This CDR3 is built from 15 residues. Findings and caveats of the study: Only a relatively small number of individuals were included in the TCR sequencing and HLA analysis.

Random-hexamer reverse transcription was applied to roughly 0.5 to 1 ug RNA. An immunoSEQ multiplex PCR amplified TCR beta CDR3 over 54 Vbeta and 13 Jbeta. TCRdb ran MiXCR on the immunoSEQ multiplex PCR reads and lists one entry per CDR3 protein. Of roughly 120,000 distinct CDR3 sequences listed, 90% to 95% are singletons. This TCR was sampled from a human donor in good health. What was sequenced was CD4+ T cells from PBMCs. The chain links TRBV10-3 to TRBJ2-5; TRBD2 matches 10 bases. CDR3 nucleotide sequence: TGTGCCATCAGTGAGGAGCGGGAGGGCCTGGGGACCCAGTACTTC. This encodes CAISEEREGLGTQYF.